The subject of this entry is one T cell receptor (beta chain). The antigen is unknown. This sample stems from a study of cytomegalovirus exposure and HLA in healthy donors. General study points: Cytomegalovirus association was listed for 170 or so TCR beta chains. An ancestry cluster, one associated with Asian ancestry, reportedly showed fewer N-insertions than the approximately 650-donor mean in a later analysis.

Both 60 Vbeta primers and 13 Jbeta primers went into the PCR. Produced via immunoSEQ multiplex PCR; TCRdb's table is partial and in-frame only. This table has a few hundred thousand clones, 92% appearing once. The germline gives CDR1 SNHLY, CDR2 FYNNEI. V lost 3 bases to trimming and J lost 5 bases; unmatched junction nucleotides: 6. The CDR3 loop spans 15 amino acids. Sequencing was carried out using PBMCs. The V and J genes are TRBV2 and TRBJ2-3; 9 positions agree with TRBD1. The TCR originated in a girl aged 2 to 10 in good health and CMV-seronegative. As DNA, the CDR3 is TGTGCCAGCAGTGACGGGGGGACAGGGATAGATACGCAGTATTTT. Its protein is CASSDGGTGIDTQYF.